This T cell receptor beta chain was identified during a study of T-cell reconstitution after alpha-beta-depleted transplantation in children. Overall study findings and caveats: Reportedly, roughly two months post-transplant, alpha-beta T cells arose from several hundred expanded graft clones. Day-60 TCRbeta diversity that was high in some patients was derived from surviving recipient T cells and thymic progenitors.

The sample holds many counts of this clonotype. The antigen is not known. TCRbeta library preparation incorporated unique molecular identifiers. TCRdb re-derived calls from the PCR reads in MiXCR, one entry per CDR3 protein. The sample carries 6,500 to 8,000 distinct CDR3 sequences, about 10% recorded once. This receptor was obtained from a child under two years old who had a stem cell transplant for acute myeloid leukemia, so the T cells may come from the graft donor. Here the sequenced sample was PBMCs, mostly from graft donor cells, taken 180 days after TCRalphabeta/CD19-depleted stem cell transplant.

CDR3 in DNA: TGCGCCAGCAGTGAGCCGACTAGCGGGGAAGAGACCCAGTACTTC. Its translation: CASSEPTSGEETQYF. The gene calls are TRBV10-2 and TRBJ2-5; 11 bases match TRBD2. The germline V gene has CDR1 WSHSY and CDR2 SAAADI. Losses at the gene ends were 2 bases for V and 3 bases for J; bases not matched to a gene: 2. This CDR3 region has 15 residues.